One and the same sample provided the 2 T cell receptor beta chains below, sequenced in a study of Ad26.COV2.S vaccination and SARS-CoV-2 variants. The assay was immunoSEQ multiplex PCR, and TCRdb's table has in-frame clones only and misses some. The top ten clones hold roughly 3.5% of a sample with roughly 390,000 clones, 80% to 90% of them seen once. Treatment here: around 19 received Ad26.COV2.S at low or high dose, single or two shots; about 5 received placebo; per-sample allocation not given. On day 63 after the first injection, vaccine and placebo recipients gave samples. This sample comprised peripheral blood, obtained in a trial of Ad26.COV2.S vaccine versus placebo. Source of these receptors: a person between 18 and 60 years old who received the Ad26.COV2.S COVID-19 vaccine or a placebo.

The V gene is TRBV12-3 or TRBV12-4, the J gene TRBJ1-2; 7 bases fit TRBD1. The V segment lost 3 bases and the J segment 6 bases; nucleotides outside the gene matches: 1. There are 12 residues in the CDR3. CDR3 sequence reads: CASSFGQDGYTF. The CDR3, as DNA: TGTGCCAGCAGTTTCGGACAGGATGGCTACACCTTC.

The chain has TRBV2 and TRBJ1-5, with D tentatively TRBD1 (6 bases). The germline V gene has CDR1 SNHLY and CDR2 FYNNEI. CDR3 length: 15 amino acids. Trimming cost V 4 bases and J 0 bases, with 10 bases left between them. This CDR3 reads CASSVQGNSNQPQHF. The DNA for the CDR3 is TGTGCCAGCAGTGTACAGGGAAATAGCAATCAGCCCCAGCATTTT.